This T cell receptor (beta chain) originates from a study of graft-versus-host responses after intestinal transplantation. About the study: As for transplant type, recipients had multivisceral, liver-intestinal, or isolated intestinal grafts. Following induction with anti-thymocyte globulin, all recipients were given tacrolimus and steroids for 2 to 4 years. Study results and caveats: Analysis identified GvH clones in recipient marrow, with some appearing first in ileum or blood.

Repertoires were generated with immunoSEQ multiplex PCR, while TCRdb's copy carries only in-frame clones and drops some. The sample has 5,000 to 7,000 clones, about 24% seen once; the top ten hold 5.5%. CFSE-labeled responder cells (roughly 200,000) were plated with roughly 200,000 irradiated, violet-dye-labeled stimulator cells. The CDR3 runs to 14 residues. Germline V gene data show CDR1 as SGHTA and CDR2 as FQGNSA. Trimming left V 5 bases short and J 0 bases short, with 11 bases between. Within the sample, this clone is medium-sized. The TCR was taken from a human patient who was an organ donor for intestinal transplantation. This chain links TRBV7-2 with TRBJ2-7, with a weak D call TRBD1 (6 bases). The material sequenced was alloreactive CD4+ T cells from a mixed lymphocyte reaction culture, taken before transplantation. Sample subset: CFSE-low proliferating T cells sorted from approximately 6-day pre-transplant mixed lymphocyte reaction (GvH or HvG direction). The CDR3 loop reads CASSGQFFSYEQYF. Written as DNA, the CDR3 is TGTGCCAGCAGCGGACAGTTTTTCTCCTACGAGCAGTACTTC.